These 15 T cell receptor beta chains came from one sample sequenced in a study of CD8 T cells in Susac syndrome. After extraction with the RNeasy kit, roughly 0.45 to 1 ug of the RNA was reverse transcribed using random hexamers. TCRdb processed the immunoSEQ multiplex PCR reads anew with MiXCR; each CDR3 protein has one entry. The sample consists of 200,000 or so distinct CDR3 sequences, more than 90% of them appearing once. Sequencing was done on a sample of CD4+ T cells from PBMCs. These receptors all stem from a human donor with multiple sclerosis.

V and J are TRBV20-1 and TRBJ2-7, with D tentatively TRBD2 (6 bases). The CDR3 has 14 residues. V was trimmed by 6 bases and J by 1 base, leaving 16 bases between them. In germline, CDR1 is DFQATT, CDR2 SNEGSKA (reference sequence). The CDR3 coding sequence is TGCAGTGCAGTGGGGCGGGGCCCTTCCTACGAGCAGTACTTC. Its translation: CSAVGRGPSYEQYF.

This clonotype was detected only once. The rearrangement uses TRBV10-3 and TRBJ2-1; 7 bases line up with TRBD1. Losses at the gene ends were 2 bases for V and 3 bases for J; bases not matched to a gene: 7. The CDR3 length is 16 residues. Germline V gene data show CDR1 as ENHRY and CDR2 as SYGVKD. The CDR3 reads CAISENRGFVYNEQFF. In DNA, the CDR3 is TGTGCCATCAGTGAGAACAGGGGATTTGTCTACAATGAGCAGTTCTTC.

This rearrangement joins TRBV5-1 to TRBJ1-2, with 7 bases that match TRBD1. The CDR3 runs to 13 residues. J gave up 2 bases and V 4 bases, and 2 bases lay outside the gene matches. Germline V gives CDR1 SGHRS, CDR2 YFSETQ. The DNA of the CDR3 is TGCGCCAGCAGCGAACAGGGGAACTATGGCTACACCTTC. Its protein product is CASSEQGNYGYTF.

The chain is built from TRBV6-2 or TRBV6-3 and TRBJ1-2; D gene ambiguous. The CDR3 extends over 13 amino acids. The germline V gene encodes CDR1 MNHEY and CDR2 SVGEGT. Trimming took 6 bases from V and 7 from J, leaving 15 bases between them. For the CDR3, the DNA is TGTGCCAGCAGAAACCCTCCTTTGAGTGGCTACACCTTC. Translation gives CASRNPPLSGYTF.

The rearrangement links TRBV2 to TRBJ2-4; D unresolved. CDR3 size: 15 residues. Germline V gene data show CDR1 as SNHLY and CDR2 as FYNNEI. Between the trimmed V and J ends, which lost 4 bases and 4 bases, there was a span of 14 bases. The CDR3 region is CASSAMASNKNIQYF. In DNA, the CDR3 is TGTGCCAGCAGTGCCATGGCATCGAATAAAAACATTCAGTACTTC.

This clonotype appeared once. V is TRBV12-3 or TRBV12-4 and J is TRBJ2-1; D may be TRBD1 (5 bases). V lost 8 bases and J lost 15, with 23 bases in between. This CDR3 spans 13 amino acids. The CDR3 loop reads CASSSADRPGPFF. The CDR3 DNA sequence: TGTGCCAGCTCCTCCGCAGACAGACCCGGGCCGTTCTTC.

The rearrangement links TRBV30 to TRBJ2-1, with a weak D call TRBD1 (6 bases). This CDR3 has 13 amino acids. Trimming took off 1 base at V and 7 bases at J, with 11 bases between the two ends. The germline V gene has CDR1 GTSNPN and CDR2 SVGIG (reference sequence). The CDR3 sequence: CAWSGGQRNEQFF. For the CDR3, the DNA is TGTGCCTGGAGTGGCGGACAGCGAAATGAGCAGTTCTTC.

The chain joins TRBV15 to TRBJ2-5; 8 positions agree with TRBD1. Per germline, CDR1 LNHNV and CDR2 YYDKDF (reference sequence). V dropped 8 bases and J dropped 4; count of bases not matched to a gene: 12. The CDR3 has 15 amino acids. DNA for the CDR3: TGTGCCACCTCGGTGAACAGGGGGATCGGAGAGACCCAGTACTTC. It yields the protein CATSVNRGIGETQYF.

This rearrangement joins TRBV15 to TRBJ1-1; D perhaps matches TRBD1 (6 bases). Per the germline V gene, CDR1 is LNHNV and CDR2 is YYDKDF (reference sequence). Trimming removed 6 bases at V and 7 bases at J, with 15 bases between. The CDR3 runs 13 residues. CDR3 residues: CATRVGGGIEAFF. As DNA, the CDR3 is TGTGCCACCAGGGTCGGAGGGGGAATTGAAGCTTTCTTT.

This chain joins TRBV7-2 and TRBJ1-6; TRBD1 aligns across 7 bases. The CDR3 covers 19 residues. CDR1 SGHTA and CDR2 FQGNSA come from the germline V gene. After removal of 1 base from V and 3 bases from J, the junction contained 12 bases not matched to a gene. This CDR3 reads CASSLGNQEQGNYNSPLHF. CDR3 in DNA: TGTGCCAGCAGCTTAGGTAACCAAGAACAGGGGAACTATAATTCACCCCTCCACTTT.

The CDR3 loop reads CSFGPHPHGYTF. CDR3 DNA sequence: TGCAGCTTTGGACCCCATCCCCATGGCTACACCTTC. V and J are TRBV29-1 and TRBJ1-2; D gene ambiguous. The germline V gene encodes CDR1 SQVTM and CDR2 ANQGSEA. V lost 8 bases, J lost 6 bases, and 16 bases lay in between. The CDR3 sequence is 12 residues long. Supplemented by reference TRBV29-1 and TRBJ1-2, the full variable domain reads SAVISQKPSRDICQRGTSLTIQCQVDSQVTMMFWYRQQPGQSLTLIATANQGSEATYESGFVIDKFPISRPNLTFSTLTVSNMSPEDSSIYLCSFGPHPHGYTFGSGTRLTVV.

The chain employs TRBV5-1 and TRBJ2-5; TRBD2 is a possible D gene (6 bases). Germline CDR1 SGHRS, CDR2 YFSETQ. V was shortened by 0 bases and J by 3 bases, with 9 bases between the two germline ends. The CDR3 is 14 residues long. The CDR3 here is CASSLAPGEETQYF. The CDR3 bases are TGCGCCAGCAGCTTGGCCCCGGGGGAAGAGACCCAGTACTTC.

This chain connects TRBV5-6 to TRBJ2-6; D possibly matches TRBD1 or TRBD2 (5 bases each). Germline CDR1 and CDR2: SGHDT and YYEEEE. CDR3 length equals 17 residues. Trimming took 4 bases from V and 2 from J, leaving 16 bases between them. The CDR3 reads CASSPRVWDPGANVLTF. The DNA for the CDR3 is TGTGCCAGCAGCCCGAGGGTTTGGGACCCTGGGGCCAACGTCCTGACTTTC.

The gene calls are TRBV18 and TRBJ1-2; 8 nucleotides line up with TRBD1. Germline V gene sequence: CDR1 KGHSH, CDR2 LQKENI. The CDR3 length is 16 residues. V was pared by 9 bases and J by 3 bases, with 15 bases of the junction left unmatched. In DNA form, the CDR3 reads TGTGCCAGTTCTCGGGCCTCGGGACAGGATGACTATGGCTACACCTTC. Its translation is CASSRASGQDDYGYTF.

The chain combines TRBV29-1 with TRBJ1-2; TRBD1 matches 11 bases. J gave up 8 bases and V 8 bases, and 7 bases lay outside the gene matches. The CDR3 covers 12 residues. Germline CDR1 SQVTM, CDR2 ANQGSEA. The CDR3 nucleotides are TGCAGCACTCTGGACAGGGGGCAGGGCTACACCTTC. Translation: CSTLDRGQGYTF.